This TCR beta chain was obtained from a study of T cells in narcolepsy. General study points: Blood of same and different patients, but not healthy controls, reportedly held recurring autoreactive clonotypes. Comparing one patient's CSF and blood CD4+ clonotypes highlighted HCRT- and TRIB2-specific autoreactive clonotypes.

The CDR3 spans 14 residues. V shed 5 bases and J shed 0 bases, with 12 bases lying between them. Germline CDR1 reads SGHDT; CDR2 reads YYEEEE. Profiling relied on immunoSEQ multiplex PCR, and the TCRdb table lists in-frame clones only, not all of them. The sample contains under 40,000 clones, roughly four fifths of which appear only once. About this clone itself: The target antigen is unknown.

The rearrangement uses TRBV5-6 and TRBJ2-7; D is uncertain. The sequence was obtained from a human donor with narcolepsy. What was sequenced was CD45RA- memory CD4+ T cells from PBMCs. The CDR3 reads CASSREWSSYEQYF. DNA for the CDR3: TGTGCCAGCAGTCGTGAGTGGAGCTCCTACGAGCAGTACTTC. The variable domain in full, with the rest retrieved from reference TRBV5-6 and TRBJ2-7, is DAGVTQSPTHLIKTRGQQVTLRCSPKSGHDTVSWYQQALGQGPQFIFQYYEEEERQRGNFPDRFSGHQFPNYSSELNVNALLLGDSALYLCASSREWSSYEQYFGPGTRLTVT.